The 8 T cell receptor beta chains given below trace back to one sample, sequenced in a study of regulatory T cells in long-lasting Graves disease (dated by TCRdb to the early 2020s). The sample's time point label, in plain terms: persistent/refractory GD, antithyroid drugs over 5 years with positive TRAb. RNA was extracted from PBMCs in TRIzol for both TCR sequencing and RNA sequencing. Library method: multiplex PCR. The sample was run on an Illumina HiSeq 4000. TCR beta libraries were built with iRepertoire HTBI primers and Arm-PCR amplification of CDR3 regions. TCRdb cleaned the public reads at Q25 with fastp, built clones with MiXCR and kept in-frame beta chains. Identical CDR3 proteins give one entry, which carries the most common genes and DNA. This sample lists some 340,000 distinct CDR3 sequences; roughly 24% were detected once. The ten biggest clones cover 25% to 30% of the sample. The sequencing used peripheral blood mononuclear cells (PBMCs), collected when the disease was refractory, from a patient treated with antithyroid drugs. Receptors originate from a woman in her forties with Graves disease. Donor details come from another sample of the same person, matched by shared clones.

A word on this clonotype: A much larger clone differs by one base, so this may be a read error. CDR3 protein: CASSLMGVVSATYEQYF. For the CDR3, the DNA is TGTGCCAGCAGCTTAATGGGAGTAGTGAGCGCAACCTACGAGCAGTACTTC. The chain employs TRBV11-2 and TRBJ2-7; weak D call: TRBD2 (5 bases). CDR1 is SGHAT, CDR2 FQNNGV, per germline. The V gene lost 2 bases and the J gene lost 2 bases, with 19 bases spanning the gap. This CDR3 comprises 17 residues.

The chain carries TRBV2 and TRBJ2-1; weak D call: TRBD2 (6 bases). V lost 2 bases and J 1 base, leaving 9 bases between the germline ends. The CDR3 contains 15 residues. Germline assignment: CDR1 SNHLY and CDR2 FYNNEI. CDR3 loop: CASSEILASYNEQFF. CDR3 bases: TGTGCCAGCAGTGAAATTCTAGCGTCCTACAATGAGCAGTTCTTC. The full variable domain, in which reference TRBV2 and TRBJ2-1 provide the parts outside the CDR3, is EPEVTQTPSHQVTQMGQEVILRCVPISNHLYFYWYRQILGQKVEFLVSFYNNEISEKSEIFDDQFSVERPDGSNFTLKIRSTKLEDSAMYFCASSEILASYNEQFFGPGTRLTVL.

This clonotype was recorded a few times. Possible read error: a much larger clone is one base away. DNA for the CDR3: TGTGCCAGCAGTTTTCAGGGGACTAATGAAAAACTGTTTTTT. Its translation is CASSFQGTNEKLFF. The chain carries TRBV28 and TRBJ1-4, with D possibly being TRBD1 (6 bases). Germline V gives CDR1 MDHEN, CDR2 SYDVKM. The CDR3 sequence is 14 residues long. Trimming left V 3 bases short and J 2 bases short, with 7 bases between. The full variable domain, in which reference TRBV28 and TRBJ1-4 provide the parts outside the CDR3, is DVKVTQSSRYLVKRTGEKVFLECVQDMDHENMFWYRQDPGLGLRLIYFSYDVKMKEKGDIPEGYSVSREKKERFSLILESASTNQTSMYLCASSFQGTNEKLFFGSGTQLSVL.

This clonotype showed up many times. The chain couples TRBV28 to TRBJ2-2, with TRBD2 identical over 8 bases. The CDR3 totals 15 residues. V lost 7 bases and J lost 7; bases outside the gene matches: 11. In germline, CDR1 is MDHEN, CDR2 SYDVKM. The CDR3 spells CASITLYSGNGELFF. The DNA of the CDR3 is TGTGCCAGCATAACCTTGTATAGCGGGAACGGGGAGCTGTTTTTT.

This chain links TRBV12-3 or TRBV12-4 with TRBJ1-1; the D is unclear. V lost 6 bases, J lost 1 base, and 12 bases lay in between. The CDR3 is made up of 14 amino acids. CDR3 region: CASRPRWENTEAFF. CDR3 sequence (DNA): TGTGCCAGCAGGCCACGATGGGAGAACACTGAAGCTTTCTTT.

This rearrangement joins TRBV10-2 to TRBJ2-7; 13 bases map to TRBD2. The V gene end was trimmed by 6 bases and the J gene end by 6 bases; junction bases not matched to a gene: 14. There are 17 residues in the CDR3. Germline V gene lookup returns CDR1 WSHSY and CDR2 SAAADI. CDR3 region: CASSPQPGLAGVGEQYF. DNA for the CDR3: TGCGCCAGCAGCCCTCAACCCGGACTAGCGGGAGTAGGCGAGCAGTACTTC.

Many counts were recorded for this clonotype. The rearrangement links TRBV27 to TRBJ1-5; 10 nucleotides match TRBD1. J gave up 0 bases and V 6 bases, and 8 bases lay outside the gene matches. The CDR3 extends over 17 amino acids. Germline values: CDR1 MNHEY, CDR2 SMNVEV (reference sequence). DNA for the CDR3: TGTGCCAGCAGCCGGGACAGGGGACCCTATAGCAATCAGCCCCAGCATTTT. As protein: CASSRDRGPYSNQPQHF.

This clonotype appeared many times. V usage is TRBV5-5 and J usage is TRBJ2-4, with D uncertain. V was clipped by 4 bases and J by 5 bases, with 10 bases between them. Germline V lookup: CDR1 SGHKS, CDR2 YYEKEE (reference sequence). This CDR3 spans 13 amino acids. CDR3 DNA: TGTGCCAGCAGCCGGACGGTGGAAAACATTCAGTACTTC. Translation: CASSRTVENIQYF. The entire variable domain, with the rest obtained from reference TRBV5-5 and TRBJ2-4, is as follows: DAGVTQSPTHLIKTRGQQVTLRCSPISGHKSVSWYQQVLGQGPQFIFQYYEKEERGRGNFPDRFSARQFPNYSSELNVNALLLGDSALYLCASSRTVENIQYFGAGTRLSVL.